The clone carrying this TCR beta chain was seen many times. The antigen remains unidentified. Hyperthyroidism patients were newly diagnosed, had disease duration under 2 months, and were aged 18 to 65 years. Trimming stripped 3 bases from V and 2 bases from J, with 13 bases between. CDR1 DFQATT and CDR2 SNEGSKA come from the germline V gene (reference sequence). This CDR3 contains 14 residues. TCR beta CDR3 region amplification was performed from RNA transcripts. The TCR CDR3 was amplified in a first-round RT-PCR using the HTBI primer set. TCRdb analysed the multiplex PCR reads with MiXCR anew, one entry per CDR3 protein. The top ten hold under 8.5% of the sample, which has some 720,000 distinct CDR3 sequences, 16% seen once. This record belongs to a study of T cells in Graves' hyperthyroidism and ophthalmopathy. Findings and limits, study-wide: A median roughly six months before onset, the model predicted ophthalmopathy. Among clonotypes expanded in thyroid above 0.001, most were also found in blood.

Source material: blood. This clonotype was sampled from a young man with Graves' hyperthyroidism. The V call is TRBV20-1, the J call TRBJ2-5, with D possibly being TRBD2 (5 bases). The CDR3: CSARSGIPQETQYF. Here the CDR3 DNA reads TGCAGTGCTAGGTCCGGGATCCCGCAAGAGACCCAGTACTTC.